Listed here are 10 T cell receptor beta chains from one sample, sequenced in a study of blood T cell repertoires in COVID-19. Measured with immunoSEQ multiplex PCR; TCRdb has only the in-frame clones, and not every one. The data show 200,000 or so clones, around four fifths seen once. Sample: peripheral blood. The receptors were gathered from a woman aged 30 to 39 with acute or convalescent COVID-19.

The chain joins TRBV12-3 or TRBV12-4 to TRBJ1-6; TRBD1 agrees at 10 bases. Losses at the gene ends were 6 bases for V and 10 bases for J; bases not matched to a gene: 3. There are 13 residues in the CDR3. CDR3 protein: CASSGQGGSPLHF. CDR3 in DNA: TGTGCCAGCAGCGGACAGGGGGGATCACCCCTCCACTTT.

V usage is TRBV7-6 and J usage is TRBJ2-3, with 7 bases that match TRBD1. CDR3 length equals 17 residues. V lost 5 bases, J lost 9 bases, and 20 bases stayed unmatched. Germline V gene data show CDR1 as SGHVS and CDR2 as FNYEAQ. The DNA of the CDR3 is TGTGCCAGCAGCCCCTCCAACCGGGACAGCGTACTAGGGACGCAGTATTTT. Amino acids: CASSPSNRDSVLGTQYF. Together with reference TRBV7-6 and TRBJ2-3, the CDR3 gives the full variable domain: GAGVSQSPRYKVTKRGQDVALRCDPISGHVSLYWYRQALGQGPEFLTYFNYEAQQDKSGLPNDRFSAERPEGSISTLTIQRTEQRDSAMYRCASSPSNRDSVLGTQYFGPGTRLTVL.

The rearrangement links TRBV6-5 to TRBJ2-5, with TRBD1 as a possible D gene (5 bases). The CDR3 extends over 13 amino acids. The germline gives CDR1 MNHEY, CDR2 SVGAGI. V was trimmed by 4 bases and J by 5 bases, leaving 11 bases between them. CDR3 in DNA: TGTGCCAGCAGTTCTGGCAGGGTGGAGACCCAGTACTTC. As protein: CASSSGRVETQYF.

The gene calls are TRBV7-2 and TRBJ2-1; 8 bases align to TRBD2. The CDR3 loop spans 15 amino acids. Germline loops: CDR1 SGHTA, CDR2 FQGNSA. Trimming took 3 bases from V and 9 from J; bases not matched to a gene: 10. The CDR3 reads CASSLGTSYYGEQFF. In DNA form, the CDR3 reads TGTGCCAGCAGCTTGGGGACTAGTTACTACGGTGAGCAGTTCTTC.

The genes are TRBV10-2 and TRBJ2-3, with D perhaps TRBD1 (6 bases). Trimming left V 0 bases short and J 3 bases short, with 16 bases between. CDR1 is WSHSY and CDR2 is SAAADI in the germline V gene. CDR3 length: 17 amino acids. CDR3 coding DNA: TGCGCCAGCAGTGAGTCCAAAGGGGGTTTGGGTACAGATACGCAGTATTTT. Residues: CASSESKGGLGTDTQYF.

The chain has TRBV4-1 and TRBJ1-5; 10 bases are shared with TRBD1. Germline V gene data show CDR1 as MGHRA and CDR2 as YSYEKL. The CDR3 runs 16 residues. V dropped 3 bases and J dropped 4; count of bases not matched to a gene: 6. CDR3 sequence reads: CASSQQGQGRNQPQHF. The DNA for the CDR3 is TGCGCCAGCAGCCAGCAGGGACAGGGGAGGAATCAGCCCCAGCATTTT.

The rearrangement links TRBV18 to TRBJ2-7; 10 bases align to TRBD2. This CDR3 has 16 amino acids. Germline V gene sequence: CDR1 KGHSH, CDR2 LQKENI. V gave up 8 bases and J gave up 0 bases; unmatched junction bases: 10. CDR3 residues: CASVPRLAGDSYEQYF. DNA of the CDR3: TGTGCCAGCGTTCCTCGACTAGCGGGTGACTCCTACGAGCAGTACTTC.

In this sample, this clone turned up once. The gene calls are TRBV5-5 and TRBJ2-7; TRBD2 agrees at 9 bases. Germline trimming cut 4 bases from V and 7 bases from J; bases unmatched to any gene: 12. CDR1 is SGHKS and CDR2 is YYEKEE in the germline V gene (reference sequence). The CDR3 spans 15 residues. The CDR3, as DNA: TGTGCCAGCAGCCCTCAAGCGGGGGGCGTCTTTGAGCAGTACTTC. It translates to CASSPQAGGVFEQYF.

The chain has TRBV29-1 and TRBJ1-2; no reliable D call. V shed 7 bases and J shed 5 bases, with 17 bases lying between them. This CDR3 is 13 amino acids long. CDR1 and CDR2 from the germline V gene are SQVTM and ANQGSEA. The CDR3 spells CSAGGTVRYGYTF. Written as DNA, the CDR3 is TGCAGCGCCGGAGGTACTGTGAGGTATGGCTACACCTTC.

As DNA, the CDR3 is TGCGCCAGCAGCCAAGAGGAACAGGGTCGGACGACCCAGTACTTC. Protein: CASSQEEQGRTTQYF. J is TRBJ2-5 and V is TRBV4-1; perhaps TRBD1 as D (6 bases). The V and J ends lost 0 bases and 7 bases respectively, with 15 bases between them. This CDR3 is built from 15 residues. Germline assignment: CDR1 MGHRA and CDR2 YSYEKL.